The T cell receptor (beta chain) under discussion was sequenced for a study of PD-L1 blockade in urothelial cancer. Background on the study: It was at some point between 2014 and 2015 that patients started atezolizumab at 1,200 mg intravenously every 3 weeks.

Templates that were synthetic TCR analogs were spiked into each PCR. The repertoire was sequenced with immunoSEQ multiplex PCR; TCRdb's copy has only in-frame clones and lacks some. The table records approximately 100,000 clones, 70% to 85% of them present only once. Remarks on this clone: Its target is not known.

Per germline, CDR1 MNHEY and CDR2 SMNVEV (reference sequence). The CDR3 spans 13 residues. V gave up 2 bases and J gave up 5 bases, with 6 bases separating them. General observations from the study: Improved survival was predicted by pretreatment blood TCR clonality below the median.

The material was PBMCs, obtained around atezolizumab (anti-PD-L1) treatment. The rearrangement joins TRBV27 to TRBJ2-2; a possible D gene is TRBD2 (6 bases). The clonotype originates from a middle-aged man with urothelial cancer. CDR3 nucleotides: TGTGCCAGCAGTTTAGGGGGGACCGGGGAGCTGTTTTTT. As protein: CASSLGGTGELFF.